This entry lists 31 T cell receptor beta chains sequenced from one sample in a study of blood T cell repertoires in COVID-19. This table comes from immunoSEQ multiplex PCR, and its TCRdb copy is limited to in-frame clones, with some not included. The sample lists around 50,000 clones; almost 85% were seen once. The sample consisted of peripheral blood. Receptor source: an elderly woman with acute or convalescent COVID-19.

This sequence joins TRBV28 and TRBJ1-2; D gene ambiguous. Trimming left V 3 bases short and J 4 bases short, with 12 bases between. The CDR3 covers 14 residues. CDR1 is MDHEN and CDR2 is SYDVKM in the germline V gene. This CDR3 is CASSLEGRVYGYTF. CDR3 nucleotides: TGTGCCAGCAGTTTGGAAGGGAGGGTCTATGGCTACACCTTC.

This chain links TRBV10-2 with TRBJ2-7; perhaps TRBD2 as D (6 bases). V was pared by 4 bases and J by 5 bases, with 21 bases between. The CDR3 spans 16 residues. Germline V lookup: CDR1 WSHSY, CDR2 SAAADI. The CDR3 sequence: CASSAADSNSGDEQYF. CDR3 bases: TGCGCCAGCAGTGCCGCGGACTCTAACTCGGGAGACGAGCAGTACTTC.

V gene TRBV5-4 combines with J gene TRBJ1-1; D might be TRBD1 (6 bases). The V gene lost 8 bases and the J gene lost 3 bases, with 17 bases spanning the gap. CDR1 is SGHNT and CDR2 is YYREEE in the germline V gene (reference sequence). CDR3 length: 14 amino acids. CDR3: CASTQGHLYTEAFF. The CDR3 region has the DNA TGTGCCAGTACCCAGGGACACCTATACACTGAAGCTTTCTTT.

The chain employs TRBV28 and TRBJ1-5; 7 positions match TRBD1. V shed 6 bases and J 9 bases; nucleotides not matched to a gene: 17. This CDR3 spans 16 amino acids. CDR1 is MDHEN and CDR2 is SYDVKM in the germline V gene. The CDR3: CASSNTGVRQGWPQHF. CDR3 bases: TGTGCCAGCAGCAACACAGGGGTTCGTCAGGGTTGGCCCCAGCATTTT.

This clone occurred a few times. The chain's CDR3 is CASSLGTSGKGEAQYF. CDR3 coding DNA: TGTGCCAGCAGCTTGGGGACTAGCGGGAAGGGGGAGGCGCAGTATTTT. The V call is TRBV11-2, the J call TRBJ2-3, with 13 bases fitting TRBD2. The CDR3 length is 16 residues. V gave up 3 bases and J gave up 10 bases; unmatched junction bases: 10. Germline lookup yields CDR1 SGHAT and CDR2 FQNNGV. Based on the CDR3 plus reference TRBV11-2 and TRBJ2-3, the full variable domain is EAGVAQSPRYKIIEKRQSVAFWCNPISGHATLYWYQQILGQGPKLLIQFQNNGVVDDSQLPKDRFSAERLKGVDSTLKIQPAKLEDSAVYLCASSLGTSGKGEAQYFGPGTRLTVL.

In this sample, this clone turned up a few times. The rearrangement links TRBV3-1 (or the pseudogene TRBV3-2) to TRBJ2-3, with 10 nucleotides matching TRBD2. The CDR3 covers 16 residues. The germline CDR1 and CDR2 sequences are LGHDT and YNNKEL (reference sequence). The ends lost 1 base at V and 3 bases at J; junction bases unmatched: 4. The CDR3: CASSQGSSGRTDTQYF. The DNA of the CDR3 is TGTGCCAGCAGCCAAGGGTCTAGCGGGAGAACAGATACGCAGTATTTT.

The chain combines TRBV7-9 with TRBJ2-3; the match to TRBD2 covers 10 bases. Germline CDR1 and CDR2: SEHNR and FQNEAQ (reference sequence). There are 15 residues in the CDR3. J was trimmed by 4 bases and V by 5 bases; bases with no gene match: 6. CDR3 in DNA: TGTGCCAGCAGCCCGCTAGCGGGAGTGGCAGATACGCAGTATTTT. Protein sequence: CASSPLAGVADTQYF.

The chain carries TRBV19 and TRBJ2-3; D is possibly TRBD1 (6 bases). Trimming left V 4 bases short and J 4 bases short, with 18 bases between. CDR3 length: 16 amino acids. Germline V gives CDR1 LNHDA, CDR2 SQIVND (reference sequence). The CDR3, as DNA: TGTGCCAGTAGTACAATGCGTACAGGGCAGGCAGATACGCAGTATTTT. Translated: CASSTMRTGQADTQYF.

The chain combines TRBV5-1 with TRBJ2-7; the match to TRBD1 covers 9 bases. Germline V gene lookup returns CDR1 SGHRS and CDR2 YFSETQ. CDR3 length equals 15 residues. Unmatched junction bases numbered 8, after V lost 2 bases and J lost 5 bases. As DNA, the CDR3 is TGCGCCAGCAGCTTATCCGGGACAGGGTATGACGAGCAGTACTTC. Its protein is CASSLSGTGYDEQYF.

V gene TRBV18 combines with J gene TRBJ2-1; 8 bases agree with TRBD1. This CDR3 is 16 amino acids long. From germline, CDR1 is KGHSH and CDR2 LQKENI. V gave up 2 bases and J gave up 5 bases; unmatched junction bases: 8. This CDR3 reads CASSPNTGTGNNEQFF. DNA of the CDR3: TGTGCCAGCTCACCAAATACCGGGACAGGAAACAATGAGCAGTTCTTC.

This clone was observed once. The rearrangement joins TRBV15 to TRBJ1-5, with D perhaps TRBD1 (5 bases). V was shortened by 3 bases and J by 5 bases, with 11 bases between the two germline ends. CDR3 length: 14 residues. Per the germline V gene, CDR1 is LNHNV and CDR2 is YYDKDF (reference sequence). The CDR3, as DNA: TGTGCCACCAGCAGGGACACGGATGATCAGCCCCAGCATTTT. Its protein is CATSRDTDDQPQHF.

The chain recombines TRBV19 with TRBJ2-3, with a weak D call TRBD2 (6 bases). The V end lost 9 bases, the J end lost 1 base, and 14 bases lay between the germline ends. The V gene's germline CDR1 is LNHDA and CDR2 SQIVND (reference sequence). This CDR3 is 14 amino acids long. The CDR3 sequence: CASLAHGGTDTQYF. The CDR3 DNA is TGTGCCAGCCTAGCGCACGGGGGCACAGATACGCAGTATTTT. Supplemented by reference TRBV19 and TRBJ2-3, the full variable domain reads DGGITQSPKYLFRKEGQNVTLSCEQNLNHDAMYWYRQDPGQGLRLIYYSQIVNDFQKGDIAEGYSVSREKKESFPLTVTSAQKNPTAFYLCASLAHGGTDTQYFGPGTRLTVL.

The chain recombines TRBV29-1 with TRBJ2-7; 7 positions agree with TRBD2. V was clipped by 7 bases and J by 0 bases; unmatched bases: 9. The length of the CDR3 is 14 residues. The germline V gene has CDR1 SQVTM and CDR2 ANQGSEA. In DNA form, the CDR3 reads TGCAGCGCCTCTACGGGGGGTAGCTCCTACGAGCAGTACTTC. Translating it yields CSASTGGSSYEQYF.

The rearrangement joins TRBV5-6 to TRBJ1-2, with D perhaps TRBD1 (6 bases). The CDR3 has 15 residues. Germline lookup yields CDR1 SGHDT and CDR2 YYEEEE. V shed 6 bases and J shed 4 bases, with 19 bases lying between them. The chain's CDR3 is CASTLQGTLFYGYTF. DNA of the CDR3: TGTGCCAGCACCCTGCAGGGGACCCTCTTCTATGGCTACACCTTC.

The gene calls are TRBV6-1 and TRBJ1-2, with D possibly being TRBD1 (6 bases). In germline, CDR1 is MNHNS, CDR2 SASEGT. The CDR3 has 15 amino acids. Trimming left V 8 bases short and J 2 bases short, with 18 bases between. Written as DNA, the CDR3 is TGTGCCAGCTATACTGGACAGATCCTAAACTATGGCTACACCTTC. It codes for CASYTGQILNYGYTF.

This clone has more than one count but fewer than ten. V gene TRBV5-8 combines with J gene TRBJ2-1; 12 nucleotides agree with TRBD2. The CDR3 loop spans 16 amino acids. Germline assignment: CDR1 SGHTS and CDR2 YDEGEE. V lost 4 bases, J lost 10 bases, and 12 bases stayed unmatched. Here the CDR3 DNA reads TGTGCCAGCAGCCTAGAACTTACTAGCGGGAGGTTGGAGCAGTTCTTC. Translation gives CASSLELTSGRLEQFF. The entire variable domain, with the rest obtained from reference TRBV5-8 and TRBJ2-1, is as follows: EAGVTQSPTHLIKTRGQQATLRCSPISGHTSVYWYQQALGLGLQFLLWYDEGEERNRGNFPPRFSGRQFPNYSSELNVNALELEDSALYLCASSLELTSGRLEQFFGPGTRLTVL.

This clone was detected only once. V usage is TRBV7-3 and J usage is TRBJ2-1, with D possibly TRBD2 on 5 matching bases. The V gene lost 2 bases and the J gene lost 9 bases, with 11 bases spanning the gap. CDR1 and CDR2 from the germline V gene are SGHTA and FQGTGA. The CDR3 is 13 amino acids. The CDR3 is CASSLLANGEQFF. The CDR3 nucleotides read TGTGCCAGCAGCTTACTAGCTAACGGTGAGCAGTTCTTC.

The chain employs TRBV24-1 and TRBJ2-5, with 7 bases matching TRBD2. Germline CDR1 reads KGHDR; CDR2 reads SFDVKD. Trimming removed 2 bases from V and 6 bases from J; junction bases left unmatched: 5. The CDR3 is 14 residues long. For the CDR3, the DNA is TGTGCCACCAGTGATTCGTGGGGAGGGAAGACCCAGTACTTC. Translating it yields CATSDSWGGKTQYF.

The chain carries TRBV5-1 and TRBJ2-1, with TRBD2 as a possible D gene (7 bases). The CDR3 has 15 amino acids. Trimming pared 4 bases from V and 5 bases from J, leaving 16 bases between. In germline, CDR1 is SGHRS, CDR2 YFSETQ. CDR3 sequence: CASSPEGRGHNEQFF. CDR3 DNA: TGCGCCAGCAGCCCCGAGGGGCGGGGGCACAATGAGCAGTTCTTC.

The chain employs TRBV24-1 and TRBJ2-3; maybe TRBD1 (6 bases). Trimming took 1 base from V and 2 from J, leaving 9 bases between them. Germline-derived CDR1 and CDR2 are KGHDR and SFDVKD. The CDR3 spans 15 residues. The CDR3 DNA reads TGTGCCACCAGTGATTTCAGGGGACCCACAGATACGCAGTATTTT. This translates into CATSDFRGPTDTQYF.

CDR3 nucleotide sequence: TGCGCCAGCAGCATGGGAGGGGGTTCCTATGGCTACACCTTC. Its protein product is CASSMGGGSYGYTF. The rearrangement uses TRBV5-1 and TRBJ1-2, with D tentatively TRBD1 (6 bases). With 4 bases removed from V and 4 bases from J, the gap between germline ends came to 14 bases. The CDR3 is made up of 14 amino acids. Germline CDR1 SGHRS, CDR2 YFSETQ.

The V and J genes are TRBV5-4 and TRBJ1-1; 8 bases align to TRBD1. This CDR3 has 15 residues. CDR1 is SGHNT, CDR2 YYREEE, per germline (reference sequence). V lost 0 bases and J lost 4; bases outside the gene matches: 5. The CDR3 sequence: CASSLAITGGTEAFF. The CDR3 DNA reads TGTGCCAGCAGCTTGGCCATTACAGGGGGCACTGAAGCTTTCTTT.

The chain uses TRBV2 and TRBJ1-5; D is unresolved. Deletions cut 1 base from V and 2 bases from J, with 6 bases between. The germline V gene encodes CDR1 SNHLY and CDR2 FYNNEI. The CDR3 runs to 14 residues. CDR3 nucleotide sequence: TGTGCCAGCAGTGAAGGGGCCGGCAATCAGCCCCAGCATTTT. Residues: CASSEGAGNQPQHF.

This clone was found once. The CDR3 spells CASSRSGTVYNEQFF. The CDR3 region has the DNA TGCGCCAGCAGCCGGAGCGGGACCGTTTACAATGAGCAGTTCTTC. The chain couples TRBV5-1 to TRBJ2-1; 7 nucleotides agree with TRBD2. After removal of 4 bases from V and 4 bases from J, the junction contained 8 bases not matched to a gene. The CDR3 has 15 amino acids. Germline CDR1 reads SGHRS; CDR2 reads YFSETQ.

This clone was seen only once. The gene calls are TRBV7-9 and TRBJ2-1; D possibly corresponds to TRBD1 (6 bases). V was cut by 3 bases and J by 5 bases, with 14 bases left in between. Germline V gives CDR1 SEHNR, CDR2 FQNEAQ (reference sequence). The CDR3 extends over 15 amino acids. This CDR3 is CASSLQGLAHNEQFF. The CDR3 nucleotides are TGTGCCAGCAGCTTGCAGGGGCTGGCACACAATGAGCAGTTCTTC.

V usage is TRBV2 and J usage is TRBJ1-5; 10 positions agree with TRBD1. This CDR3 spans 15 amino acids. Unmatched junction bases numbered 7, after V lost 7 bases and J lost 4 bases. Per germline, CDR1 SNHLY and CDR2 FYNNEI. CDR3 bases: TGTGCCAGCAAGCCGGGACAGGGGCGTAATCAGCCCCAGCATTTT. Protein sequence: CASKPGQGRNQPQHF.

CDR3 region: CASSVESGLYTEAFF. The CDR3 DNA reads TGTGCCAGCAGCGTAGAGTCAGGGTTGTACACTGAAGCTTTCTTT. The chain has TRBV9 and TRBJ1-1, with D tentatively TRBD1 (5 bases). V was shortened by 0 bases and J by 3 bases, with 12 bases between the two germline ends. This CDR3 has 15 residues. Germline values: CDR1 SGDLS, CDR2 YYNGEE.

The chain joins TRBV11-2 to TRBJ1-6; 9 nucleotides match TRBD1. The CDR3 extends over 14 amino acids. Germline assignment: CDR1 SGHAT and CDR2 FQNNGV. V lost 3 bases and J lost 12; bases outside the gene matches: 6. CDR3 sequence (DNA): TGTGCCAGCAGCTTCAACCGGGACAGGGAACCCCTCCACTTT. This translates into CASSFNRDREPLHF.

The gene calls are TRBV5-1 and TRBJ1-1, with 7 nucleotides matching TRBD1. Trimming at V came to 0 bases and at J to 0 bases, leaving 2 bases not matched to a gene. CDR1 and CDR2 from the germline V gene are SGHRS and YFSETQ. This CDR3 contains 15 residues. DNA for the CDR3: TGCGCCAGCAGCTTGGGGGGACAGCTGAACACTGAAGCTTTCTTT. It translates to CASSLGGQLNTEAFF. Full variable domain (remainder filled in from reference TRBV5-1 and TRBJ1-1): KAGVTQTPRYLIKTRGQQVTLSCSPISGHRSVSWYQQTPGQGLQFLFEYFSETQRNKGNFPGRFSGRQFSNSRSEMNVSTLELGDSALYLCASSLGGQLNTEAFFGQGTRLTVV.

This sequence joins TRBV19 and TRBJ1-5, with TRBD1 as a possible D gene (6 bases). Germline CDR1 reads LNHDA; CDR2 reads SQIVND (reference sequence). The V end was cut by 3 bases, the J end by 2 bases, with 8 bases between. The CDR3 totals 14 residues. The CDR3 region is CASSISGGNQPQHF. As DNA, the CDR3 is TGTGCCAGTAGTATTTCAGGGGGCAATCAGCCCCAGCATTTT.

This clone was detected only a few times. The chain links TRBV6-4 to TRBJ2-7; 9 nucleotides match TRBD2. Germline-derived CDR1 and CDR2 are MRHNA and SNTAGT. The length of the CDR3 is 15 residues. Unmatched junction bases numbered 7, after V lost 4 bases and J lost 3 bases. The CDR3: CASSVSAGGLYEQYF. Here the CDR3 DNA reads TGTGCCAGCAGTGTGAGCGCGGGGGGGCTCTACGAGCAGTACTTC.